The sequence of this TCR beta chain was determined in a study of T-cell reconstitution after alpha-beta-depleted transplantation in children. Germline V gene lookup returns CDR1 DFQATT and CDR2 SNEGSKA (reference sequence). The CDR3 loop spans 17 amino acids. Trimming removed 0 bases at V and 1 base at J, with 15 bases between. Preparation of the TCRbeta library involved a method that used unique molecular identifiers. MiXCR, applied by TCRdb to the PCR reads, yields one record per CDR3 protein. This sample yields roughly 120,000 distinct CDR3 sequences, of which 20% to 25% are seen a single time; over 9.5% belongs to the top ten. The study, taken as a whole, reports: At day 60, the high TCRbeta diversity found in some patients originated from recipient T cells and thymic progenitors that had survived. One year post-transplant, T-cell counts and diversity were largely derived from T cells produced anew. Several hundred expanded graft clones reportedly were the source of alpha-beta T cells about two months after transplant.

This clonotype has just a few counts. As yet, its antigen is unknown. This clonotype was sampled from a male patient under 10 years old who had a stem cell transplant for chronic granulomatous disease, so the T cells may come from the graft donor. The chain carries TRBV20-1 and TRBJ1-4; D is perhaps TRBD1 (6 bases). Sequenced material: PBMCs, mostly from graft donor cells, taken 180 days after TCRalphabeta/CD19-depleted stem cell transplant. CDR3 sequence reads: CSARDGGRARTNEKLFF. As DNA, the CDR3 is TGCAGTGCTAGAGATGGGGGGCGGGCCAGAACTAATGAAAAACTGTTTTTT.